Following are 20 T cell receptor beta chains from one sample sequenced in a study of blood T cell repertoires in COVID-19. Method: immunoSEQ multiplex PCR; TCRdb's copy keeps in-frame clones and lacks some. The sample records around 130,000 clones, about 82% being singletons. The sequenced sample was peripheral blood. The receptors come from a man aged 45-65 years with acute or convalescent COVID-19.

This sequence joins TRBV7-9 and TRBJ1-1, with D perhaps TRBD1 (5 bases). CDR1 is SEHNR, CDR2 FQNEAQ, per germline (reference sequence). CDR3 length: 15 residues. Trimming shortened V by 1 base and J by 4 bases, and 13 bases separated the two germline ends. The CDR3 sequence: CASSLEGGRGTEAFF. In DNA form, the CDR3 reads TGTGCCAGCAGCTTAGAGGGAGGGAGGGGCACTGAAGCTTTCTTT. Filled out from reference TRBV7-9 and TRBJ1-1, the complete variable domain reads DTGVSQNPRHKITKRGQNVTFRCDPISEHNRLYWYRQTLGQGPEFLTYFQNEAQLEKSRLLSDRFSAERPKGSFSTLEIQRTEQGDSAMYLCASSLEGGRGTEAFFGQGTRLTVV.

The rearrangement joins TRBV5-1 to TRBJ2-1; 9 bases map to TRBD2. This CDR3 contains 16 residues. Per the germline V gene, CDR1 is SGHRS and CDR2 is YFSETQ. After removal of 7 bases from V and 5 bases from J, the junction contained 13 bases not matched to a gene. DNA of the CDR3: TGCGCCAGCTACCAAGGAGGGCGGGAGGGACACAATGAGCAGTTCTTC. The encoded protein is CASYQGGREGHNEQFF.

The table lists this clone with a few counts. The chain recombines TRBV5-1 with TRBJ2-7; TRBD1 matches at 11 bases. The trim removed 4 bases at V and 11 bases at J, leaving 11 bases unmatched. From germline, CDR1 is SGHRS and CDR2 YFSETQ. The CDR3 has 14 amino acids. CDR3 bases: TGCGCCAGCAGCCCCGGGACAGGGGGAAATCTTGAGTACTTC. Its translation: CASSPGTGGNLEYF.

The chain links TRBV7-9 to TRBJ2-5; maybe TRBD1 (6 bases). Germline loops: CDR1 SEHNR, CDR2 FQNEAQ (reference sequence). V dropped 3 bases and J dropped 2 bases, with 7 bases sitting between them. The CDR3 totals 13 residues. In DNA, the CDR3 is TGTGCCAGCAGCTTTGGACAGCAAGAGACCCAGTACTTC. Its protein product is CASSFGQQETQYF.

Here the CDR3 reads CASSQVTSPTDTQYF. Written as DNA, the CDR3 is TGTGCCAGCAGCCAAGTCACTAGCCCCACAGATACGCAGTATTTT. The rearrangement joins TRBV3-1 (or the pseudogene TRBV3-2) to TRBJ2-3; D may be TRBD2 (6 bases). The V end was cut by 1 base, the J end by 2 bases, with 10 bases between. This CDR3 region has 15 residues. In germline, CDR1 is LGHDT, CDR2 YNNKEL (reference sequence).

The chain carries TRBV7-2 and TRBJ1-5, with 9 bases identical to TRBD1. Germline values: CDR1 SGHTA, CDR2 FQGNSA. V gave up 5 bases and J gave up 4 bases; unmatched junction bases: 9. The CDR3 contains 16 residues. The CDR3 sequence is CASSQGTGTWNQPQHF. For the CDR3, the DNA is TGTGCCAGCAGCCAGGGGACAGGGACATGGAATCAGCCCCAGCATTTT. Drawing the rest from reference TRBV7-2 and TRBJ1-5, the complete variable domain is GAGVSQSPSNKVTEKGKDVELRCDPISGHTALYWYRQSLGQGLEFLIYFQGNSAPDKSGLPSDRFSAERTGGSVSTLTIQRTQQEDSAVYLCASSQGTGTWNQPQHFGDGTRLSIL.

The rearrangement joins TRBV27 to TRBJ1-1; a possible D gene is TRBD1 (6 bases). The germline V and J ends were trimmed by 6 bases and 4 bases, with 9 bases remaining between them. The V gene's germline CDR1 is MNHEY and CDR2 SMNVEV (reference sequence). CDR3 length: 12 amino acids. The CDR3 sequence: CASSTGFTEAFF. As DNA, the CDR3 is TGTGCCAGCAGCACAGGGTTCACTGAAGCTTTCTTT.

The V and J genes are TRBV19 and TRBJ1-3; D is undetermined. This CDR3 has 15 residues. CDR1 and CDR2 (germline): LNHDA, SQIVND (reference sequence). Trimming removed 3 bases at V and 0 bases at J, with 9 bases between. CDR3 protein: CASSIRSNSGNTIYF. The CDR3 nucleotides are TGTGCCAGTAGTATCCGCTCTAACTCTGGAAACACCATATATTTT.

This clone was recorded once. The rearrangement uses TRBV19 and TRBJ1-1, with D unresolved. The V end was cut by 6 bases, the J end by 0 bases, with 8 bases between. Per germline, CDR1 LNHDA and CDR2 SQIVND (reference sequence). This CDR3 region has 13 residues. CDR3 coding DNA: TGTGCCAGTAGAGTGGGCCTGAACACTGAAGCTTTCTTT. Its protein is CASRVGLNTEAFF. The whole variable domain, remainder taken from reference TRBV19 and TRBJ1-1, is DGGITQSPKYLFRKEGQNVTLSCEQNLNHDAMYWYRQDPGQGLRLIYYSQIVNDFQKGDIAEGYSVSREKKESFPLTVTSAQKNPTAFYLCASRVGLNTEAFFGQGTRLTVV.

J is TRBJ2-1 and V is TRBV10-2; TRBD1 agrees at 12 bases. Germline CDR1 is WSHSY and CDR2 is SAAADI. V was pared by 6 bases and J by 8 bases, with 8 bases of the junction left unmatched. This CDR3 comprises 15 residues. The CDR3 nucleotides are TGCGCCAGCAGCGACCTCGGGACAGGGGGCTATGAGCAGTTCTTC. This encodes CASSDLGTGGYEQFF.

The chain's CDR3 is CASSISGTSNEKLFF. The CDR3 DNA sequence: TGTGCCAGTAGTATTAGTGGGACATCTAATGAAAAACTGTTTTTT. The chain joins TRBV19 to TRBJ1-4, with D tentatively TRBD1 (6 bases). V was shortened by 3 bases and J by 3 bases, with 11 bases between the two germline ends. Germline assignment: CDR1 LNHDA and CDR2 SQIVND (reference sequence). The CDR3 runs to 15 residues.

This clone has just one count. This chain links TRBV5-4 with TRBJ2-7; no firm D call. In germline, CDR1 is SGHNT, CDR2 YYREEE (reference sequence). The CDR3 is made up of 14 amino acids. V lost 2 bases and J lost 1, with 10 bases in between. CDR3 bases: TGTGCCAGCAGCTTAGGCGGAGTATCCTACGAGCAGTACTTC. This codes for CASSLGGVSYEQYF.

The rearrangement joins TRBV4-1 to TRBJ1-2, with D possibly being TRBD1 (5 bases). The CDR3 contains 17 residues. Germline V gene data show CDR1 as MGHRA and CDR2 as YSYEKL. V was shortened by 3 bases and J by 6 bases, with 23 bases between the two germline ends. The CDR3 here is CASSQTQAGGRVDGYTF. Written as DNA, the CDR3 is TGCGCCAGCAGCCAGACCCAAGCTGGCGGCAGGGTGGATGGCTACACCTTC.

The gene calls are TRBV30 and TRBJ1-6; TRBD1 is a possible D gene (6 bases). Per germline, CDR1 GTSNPN and CDR2 SVGIG (reference sequence). V was trimmed by 2 bases and J by 5 bases, leaving 16 bases between them. The CDR3 is 16 amino acids. Written as DNA, the CDR3 is TGTGCCTGGAGTCGCCAGGACAGCTTCAATAATTCACCCCTCCACTTT. Encoded protein: CAWSRQDSFNNSPLHF.

This clone was detected only once. This chain uses TRBV5-1 with TRBJ2-7; TRBD1 aligns across 8 bases. Looked up from germline, CDR1 is SGHRS and CDR2 is YFSETQ. There are 16 residues in the CDR3. The ends lost 5 bases at V and 1 base at J; junction bases unmatched: 11. For the CDR3, the DNA is TGCGCCAGCAGAACTACTCCGGGACAGGTATCCTACGAGCAGTACTTC. Its translation is CASRTTPGQVSYEQYF.

The chain is built from TRBV7-8 and TRBJ1-1; D unresolved. The CDR3 runs to 14 residues. In germline, CDR1 is SGHVS, CDR2 FQNEAQ. V lost 5 bases, J lost 4 bases, and 14 bases lay in between. CDR3 region: CASSLEQDITEAFF. In DNA form, the CDR3 reads TGTGCCAGCAGCCTCGAGCAGGATATCACTGAAGCTTTCTTT.

For the CDR3, the DNA is TGCGCCAGCAGTGGGGATACAGGGGGACTAGCGGGAGGGCCCAGCACAGATACGCAGTATTTT. It encodes CASSGDTGGLAGGPSTDTQYF. V and J are TRBV10-1 and TRBJ2-3; 16 nucleotides line up with TRBD2. V shed 4 bases and J 0 bases; nucleotides not matched to a gene: 13. The V gene's germline CDR1 is WNHNN and CDR2 SYGVQD (reference sequence). The CDR3 runs to 21 residues.

This rearrangement joins TRBV24-1 to TRBJ1-1; weak D call: TRBD1 (6 bases). V was trimmed by 4 bases and J by 5 bases, leaving 10 bases between them. The CDR3 sequence is 13 residues long. Per germline, CDR1 KGHDR and CDR2 SFDVKD. CDR3 sequence: CATSDRGKTEAFF. The CDR3 nucleotides are TGTGCCACCAGTGACAGGGGAAAGACTGAAGCTTTCTTT.

The chain links TRBV5-1 to TRBJ1-4; TRBD1 agrees at 8 bases. The V gene's germline CDR1 is SGHRS and CDR2 YFSETQ. The V gene end was trimmed by 5 bases and the J gene end by 3 bases; junction bases not matched to a gene: 3. The CDR3 extends over 14 amino acids. CDR3 sequence reads: CASSLTGANEKLFF. CDR3 nucleotides: TGCGCCAGCAGTTTGACAGGGGCTAATGAAAAACTGTTTTTT.

The DNA of the CDR3 is TGTGCCAGCAGTATAACCTTGACTAGCGGCACAGATACGCAGTATTTT. Translated: CASSITLTSGTDTQYF. The rearrangement links TRBV27 to TRBJ2-3; TRBD2 agrees at 8 bases. V trimming: 5 bases; J trimming: 1 base; junction bases outside the gene matches: 8. The germline V gene has CDR1 MNHEY and CDR2 SMNVEV (reference sequence). This CDR3 region has 16 residues.